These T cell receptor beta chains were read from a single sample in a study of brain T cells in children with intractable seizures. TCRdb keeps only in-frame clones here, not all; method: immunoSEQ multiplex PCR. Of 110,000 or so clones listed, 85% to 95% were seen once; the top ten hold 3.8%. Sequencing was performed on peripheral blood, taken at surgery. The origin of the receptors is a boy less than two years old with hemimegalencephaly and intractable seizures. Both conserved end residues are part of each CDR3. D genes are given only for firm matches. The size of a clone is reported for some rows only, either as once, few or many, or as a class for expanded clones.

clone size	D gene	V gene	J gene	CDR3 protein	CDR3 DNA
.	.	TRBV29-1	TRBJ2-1	CSVEKDRDSYNEQFF	TGCAGCGTTGAAAAGGACCGCGACTCCTACAATGAGCAGTTCTTC
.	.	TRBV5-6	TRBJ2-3	CASSLDNGDTQYF	TGTGCCAGCAGCCTCGACAATGGGGATACGCAGTATTTT
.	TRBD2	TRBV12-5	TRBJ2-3	CASGLVLAGGTDTQYF	TGTGCTAGTGGTTTGGTACTAGCGGGAGGCACAGATACGCAGTATTTT
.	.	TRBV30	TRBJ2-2	CAWSGGLDTGELFF	TGTGCCTGGAGCGGGGGGCTCGACACCGGGGAGCTGTTTTTT
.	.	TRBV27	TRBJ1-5	CASSLSAGVGNQPQHF	TGTGCCAGCAGTTTATCAGCGGGGGTTGGCAATCAGCCCCAGCATTTT
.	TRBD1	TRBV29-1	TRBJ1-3	CSVEGDRVNTIYF	TGCAGCGTCGAGGGGGACAGAGTAAACACCATATATTTT
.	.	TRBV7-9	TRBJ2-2	CASSFRDGGHGELFF	TGTGCCAGCAGCTTCCGGGACGGAGGTCACGGGGAGCTGTTTTTT
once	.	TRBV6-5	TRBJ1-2	CASSYDRKGYTF	TGTGCCAGCAGTTACGATAGAAAGGGCTACACCTTC
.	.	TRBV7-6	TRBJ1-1	CASSLVGWDTEAFF	TGTGCCAGCAGCTTAGTCGGGTGGGACACTGAAGCTTTCTTT
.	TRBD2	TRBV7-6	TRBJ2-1	CASSLGASGSLTYNEQFF	TGTGCCAGCAGCTTGGGGGCTAGCGGGAGTCTCACCTACAATGAGCAGTTCTTC
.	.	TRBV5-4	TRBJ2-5	CASSLAGAQETQYF	TGTGCCAGCAGCTTAGCTGGGGCCCAAGAGACCCAGTACTTC
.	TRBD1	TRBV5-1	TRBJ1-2	CASSGAGTGNGYTF	TGCGCCAGCAGTGGGGCCGGGACAGGGAATGGCTACACCTTC
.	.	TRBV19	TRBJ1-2	CASSFVGGYTF	TGTGCCAGTAGTTTCGTTGGTGGCTACACCTTC
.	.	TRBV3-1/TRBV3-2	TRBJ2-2	CASSQDRGTGELFF	TGTGCCAGCAGCCAAGATCGCGGCACCGGGGAGCTGTTTTTT
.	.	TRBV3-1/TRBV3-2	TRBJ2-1	CASSQEGGSAYNEQFF	TGTGCCAGCAGCCAAGAGGGCGGGTCCGCCTACAATGAGCAGTTCTTC
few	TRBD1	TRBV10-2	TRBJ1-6	CASSGTGTNSPLHF	TGCGCCAGCAGCGGGACAGGGACTAATTCACCCCTCCACTTT
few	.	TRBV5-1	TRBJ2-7	CASSQAGPGPTYEQYF	TGCGCCAGCAGCCAGGCGGGCCCGGGCCCGACCTACGAGCAGTACTTC
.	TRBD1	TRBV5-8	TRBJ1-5	CASSFRDRINQPQHF	TGTGCCAGCAGCTTTCGGGACAGGATCAATCAGCCCCAGCATTTT
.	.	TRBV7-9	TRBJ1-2	CASSLEGGGGYTF	TGTGCCAGCAGCTTAGAAGGGGGAGGTGGCTACACCTTC
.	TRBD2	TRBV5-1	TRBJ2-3	CASRRTAGGTDTQYF	TGCGCCAGCAGACGAACAGCGGGAGGGACAGATACGCAGTATTTT
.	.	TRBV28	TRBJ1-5	CASSLGRRGNQPQHF	TGTGCCAGCAGTTTGGGACGCAGGGGCAATCAGCCCCAGCATTTT
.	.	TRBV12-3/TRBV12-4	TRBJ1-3	CASRSTSGNTIYF	TGTGCCAGCAGGTCCACCTCTGGAAACACCATATATTTT
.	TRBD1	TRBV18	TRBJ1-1	CASSPGTGRTEAFF	TGTGCCAGCTCACCCGGGACAGGGAGGACTGAAGCTTTCTTT
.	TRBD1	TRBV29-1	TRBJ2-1	CSATGAPNDEQFF	TGCAGCGCCACAGGGGCTCCTAACGATGAGCAGTTCTTC
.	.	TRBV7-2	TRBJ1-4	CASSGRTERGKLFF	TGTGCCAGCAGCGGAAGGACAGAGAGAGGAAAACTGTTTTTT
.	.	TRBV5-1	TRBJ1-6	CASSWNLRTTYNSPLHF	TGCGCCAGCAGCTGGAACCTCCGGACAACCTATAATTCACCCCTCCACTTT
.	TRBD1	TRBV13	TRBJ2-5	CASSLGWTGGEETQYF	TGTGCCAGCAGCTTAGGTTGGACAGGGGGGGAAGAGACCCAGTACTTC
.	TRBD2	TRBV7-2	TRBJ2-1	CASTSAGGYNEQFF	TGTGCCAGCACCTCAGCGGGGGGCTACAATGAGCAGTTCTTC
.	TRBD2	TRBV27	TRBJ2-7	CASSPVAGGPWTF	TGTGCCAGCAGTCCTGTAGCGGGAGGGCCGTGGACTTTC
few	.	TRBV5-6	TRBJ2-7	CASSSLRNEQYF	TGTGCCAGCAGCTCACTACGGAACGAGCAGTACTTC
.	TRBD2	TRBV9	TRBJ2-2	CASRTFPIGASGSQDTGELFF	TGTGCCAGCAGAACCTTCCCTATAGGGGCTAGCGGGAGCCAGGACACCGGGGAGCTGTTTTTT
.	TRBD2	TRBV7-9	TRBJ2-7	CASSLQRDVSYEQYF	TGTGCCAGCAGCCTGCAGCGGGATGTCTCCTACGAGCAGTACTTC
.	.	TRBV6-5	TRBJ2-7	CASSQTESTKEQYF	TGTGCCAGCAGCCAGACAGAGTCTACGAAGGAGCAGTACTTC
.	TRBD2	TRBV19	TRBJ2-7	CASSIRRAGGFYEQYF	TGTGCCAGTAGTATAAGGCGAGCGGGAGGGTTCTACGAGCAGTACTTC
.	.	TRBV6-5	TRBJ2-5	CASSYSGSQETQYF	TGTGCCAGCAGTTACTCGGGCAGCCAAGAGACCCAGTACTTC
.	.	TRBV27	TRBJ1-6	CASSFSSYNSPLHF	TGTGCCAGCAGTTTCAGCTCCTATAATTCACCCCTCCACTTT
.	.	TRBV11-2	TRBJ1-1	CASSPLPTRGAFF	TGTGCCAGCAGCCCTCTCCCCACCCGTGGGGCTTTCTTT
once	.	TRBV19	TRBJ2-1	CASSIGGAATYNEQFF	TGTGCCAGTAGTATAGGAGGAGCGGCCACCTACAATGAGCAGTTCTTC
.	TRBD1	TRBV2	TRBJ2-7	CASSELGQGMGEQYF	TGTGCCAGCAGTGAATTGGGACAGGGTATGGGCGAGCAGTACTTC
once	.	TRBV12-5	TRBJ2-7	CASGTVGEQYF	TGTGCTAGTGGGACGGTTGGCGAGCAGTACTTC
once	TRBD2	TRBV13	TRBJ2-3	CASSSFRLAALTDTQYF	TGTGCCAGCAGCTCCTTTCGACTAGCGGCCCTCACAGATACGCAGTATTTT
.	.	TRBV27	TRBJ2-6	CASSFRTSGANVLTF	TGTGCCAGCAGTTTCCGAACCTCTGGGGCCAACGTCCTGACTTTC
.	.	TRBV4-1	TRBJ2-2	CASSQDGYPPYTGELFF	TGCGCCAGCAGCCAAGATGGATACCCTCCGTACACCGGGGAGCTGTTTTTT
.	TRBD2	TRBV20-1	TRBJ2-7	CSASPGLAVTLSSYEQYF	TGCAGTGCTAGTCCGGGACTAGCGGTTACTCTAAGCTCCTACGAGCAGTACTTC
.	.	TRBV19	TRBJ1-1	CASSRSNGDRNTEAFF	TGTGCCAGTAGTAGGAGTAACGGGGACCGGAACACTGAAGCTTTCTTT
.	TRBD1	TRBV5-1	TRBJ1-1	CASSLGTGGTEAFF	TGCGCCAGCAGCTTGGGTACAGGGGGCACTGAAGCTTTCTTT
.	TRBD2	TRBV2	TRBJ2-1	CASRNRLAGANEQFF	TGTGCCAGCAGAAATCGACTAGCGGGAGCCAATGAGCAGTTCTTC
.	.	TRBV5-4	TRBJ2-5	CASSLSRRGETQYF	TGTGCCAGCAGCTTGTCCCGACGCGGAGAGACCCAGTACTTC
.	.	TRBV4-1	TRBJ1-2	CASSQVRFLDYGYTF	TGCGCCAGCAGCCAAGTACGTTTCCTTGACTATGGCTACACCTTC
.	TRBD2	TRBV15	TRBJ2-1	CATSRALAGGPYNEQFF	TGTGCCACCAGCAGAGCCCTAGCGGGAGGGCCTTACAATGAGCAGTTCTTC
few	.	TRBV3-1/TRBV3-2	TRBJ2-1	CASSQGPREQFF	TGTGCCAGCAGCCAAGGACCACGTGAGCAGTTCTTC
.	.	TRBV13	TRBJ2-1	CASSPGVGASYNEQFF	TGTGCCAGCAGCCCAGGTGTGGGGGCCTCCTACAATGAGCAGTTCTTC
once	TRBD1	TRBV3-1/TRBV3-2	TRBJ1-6	CASSQGTGGNSPLHF	TGTGCCAGCAGCCAAGGGACAGGGGGTAATTCACCCCTCCACTTT
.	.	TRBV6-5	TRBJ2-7	CASSYGSQSSYEQYF	TGTGCCAGCAGTTACGGCTCTCAGAGCTCCTACGAGCAGTACTTC
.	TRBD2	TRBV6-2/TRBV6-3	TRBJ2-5	CASSPWAGGGETQYF	TGTGCCAGCAGTCCCTGGGCGGGAGGGGGAGAGACCCAGTACTTC
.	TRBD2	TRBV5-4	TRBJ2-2	CASSFRREGTGELFF	TGTGCCAGCAGCTTCAGGCGGGAGGGAACCGGGGAGCTGTTTTTT
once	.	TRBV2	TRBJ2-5	CASTRGQQETQYF	TGTGCCAGCACGCGAGGGCAACAAGAGACCCAGTACTTC
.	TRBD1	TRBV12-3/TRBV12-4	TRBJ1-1	CASSLRGQREAFF	TGTGCCAGCAGTTTACGGGGACAGCGTGAAGCTTTCTTT